This TCR beta chain was sequenced for a study of T-cell memory formation after mild COVID-19 (dated by TCRdb to about 2021). Context from the whole study: Most TCR sequence clusters were specific to one of the two donors. In a couple of donors, T-cell clones that expanded and contracted after mild COVID-19 were followed by sequencing TCRalpha and TCRbeta repertoires longitudinally. Two young, previously healthy adult volunteers made up the cohort, one male and one female. Broader findings and caveats from the paper: Only a couple of mild cases were covered in the study, and larger cohorts including severe cases with pre-infection samples were considered necessary. Contracting CD4+ clones turned up mainly in the CM and EM memory subsets, whereas EMRA was where CD8+ clones were enriched. Balanced CD4/CD8 phenotypes were observed for clones contracting from day 15 to 85, whereas a bias towards CD4+ was observed for a second wave of clones expanding from day 15 to 37. SARS-CoV-2 specificity of the second-wave clones peaking on day 37 was not confirmed. Some responding clones were detected in pre-infection memory, which suggested that pre-existing cross-reactive memory T cells had joined the SARS-CoV-2 response.

About this clonotype itself: Its antigen specificity is not known. No base quality information exists; no much larger clone differs at one position.

The data were produced on an Illumina NovaSeq 6000. TCRalpha and TCRbeta cDNA libraries were constructed by 5'RACE with constant-segment primers, with sample barcodes and unique molecular identifiers being introduced. RNA was extracted from every sample with Trizol reagent. The libraries were amplified in two PCR steps, and the second step added a second sample barcode and Illumina TruSeq adapters. Sequencing of libraries was performed on an Illumina NovaSeq with 2 x 150 bp paired-end reads. In the authors' own workflow: The reads were demultiplexed and collapsed into UMI-guided consensus sequences using migec v1.2.7. With mixcr v2.1.11, UMI consensuses were aligned to TRA and TRB V and J templates and assembled into clonotypes. Clonotypes were classified as expanded or contracted when called significant by both edgeR and NoisET, with noise models trained on biological replicates. For edgeR calls, a false discovery rate-adjusted p below 0.01 and a log2 fold-change threshold of 1 were applied. As an exploratory analysis of dynamics, max-normalized trajectories of the 1000 most abundant clonotypes were examined by PCA with hierarchical clustering. The CD4 or CD8 phenotype of responding clones was assigned using the separately sequenced CD4+ and CD8+ repertoires. TCRdb itself trimmed the public reads at Q25 with fastp, ran MiXCR and retained productive beta chains. CDR3 protein duplicates are merged, each entry listing the most common genes and DNA. TCRdb's processing, not the authors' own work, is the source of the V and J calls. Within this sample are 350,000 to 450,000 distinct CDR3 sequences, with 25% to 30% of them counted one time only. Jointly, the top ten make up roughly 12% of the sample.

Ficoll-Paque density gradient centrifugation was the method used to isolate PBMCs. Per the germline V gene, SGHRS is the CDR1 and YFSETQ is the CDR2. Cut back by 2 bases and 13 bases, the V and J ends lie 10 bases apart. The CDR3 numbers 11 residues from cysteine through phenylalanine. Just the 33-base CDR3 DNA is kept, in frame starting at base 1. The sequenced material came from PBMCs or a T cell subset sorted from them (not recorded which). The chain is encoded by TRBV5-1 joined to TRBJ2-1; perhaps TRBD1 is the D gene, with 5 bases matching. This sequence originates from an adult woman who had mild COVID-19 (a few samples of this study predate the infection). The sample titles of this study are shuffled in the database, so cell type and time point are left out; the donor was told from shared clones. The sequenced DNA: TGCGCCAGCAGCTTCCAGACAGTCCAGTTCTTC. Its protein is CASSFQTVQFF.